A selection of T cell receptor beta chains follows, all from one sample in a study of read filtering for tumor transcriptome and immune sequencing. TCRdb re-derived calls from the reads in MiXCR, one entry per CDR3 protein. The data show some 80,000 distinct CDR3 sequences, with 9% to 15% seen just once and more than 13% held by the top ten. The specimen sequenced was a population of CD138-negative cells sorted from bone marrow. Every receptor here comes from a donor at least 40 years old with multiple myeloma. Both conserved end residues are part of each CDR3. Fields, in order: clone size, V gene, D gene, J gene, CDR3 DNA, CDR3 protein. The D gene is left open where the match is weak. A row's size may be missing; if present it is once, few, many or a size class.

abundance: many
v_gene: TRBV7-9
d_gene: NA
j_gene: TRBJ1-1
CDR3nt: TGTGCCAGCAGCTTAAGCGACAGCACTGAAGCTTTCTTT
CDR3aa: CASSLSDSTEAFF

abundance: NA
v_gene: TRBV30
d_gene: NA
j_gene: TRBJ2-7
CDR3nt: TGTGCCTGGAGTGTTTGGGAAAGCAGAGGGGACTCCTGCGGGCAGTACTTC
CDR3aa: CAWSVWESRGDSCGQYF

abundance: few
v_gene: TRBV6-5
d_gene: NA
j_gene: TRBJ2-2
CDR3nt: TGTGCCAGCAGCCCTAAAAACCGGAACACCGGGGAGCTGTTTTTT
CDR3aa: CASSPKNRNTGELFF

abundance: many
v_gene: TRBV6-5
d_gene: TRBD1
j_gene: TRBJ2-7
CDR3nt: TGTGCCAGCTGGACAGGCTCCTACGAGCAGTACTTC
CDR3aa: CASWTGSYEQYF

abundance: few
v_gene: TRBV5-1
d_gene: NA
j_gene: TRBJ1-1
CDR3nt: TGCGCCAGCAGCTTGAACAGACCCAACACTGAAGCTTTCTTT
CDR3aa: CASSLNRPNTEAFF

abundance: many
v_gene: TRBV29-1
d_gene: TRBD1
j_gene: TRBJ2-6
CDR3nt: TGCAGCGTTCGGACAGGGGGTTCCTCTGGGGCCAACGTCCTGACTTTC
CDR3aa: CSVRTGGSSGANVLTF

abundance: many
v_gene: TRBV29-1
d_gene: TRBD2
j_gene: TRBJ2-7
CDR3nt: TGCAGCGTTGGAAAGAGCGGGAGGTACGAGCAGTACTTC
CDR3aa: CSVGKSGRYEQYF

abundance: many
v_gene: TRBV6-5
d_gene: NA
j_gene: TRBJ1-4
CDR3nt: TGTGCCAGCAGGCGATATCCGGCCACAGGAAGGGAAAAACTGTTTTTT
CDR3aa: CASRRYPATGREKLFF

abundance: many
v_gene: TRBV7-2
d_gene: NA
j_gene: TRBJ1-1
CDR3nt: TGTGCCAGCAGCTTTCAACCCGGAACTGAAGCTTTCTTT
CDR3aa: CASSFQPGTEAFF

abundance: many
v_gene: TRBV12-3/TRBV12-4
d_gene: NA
j_gene: TRBJ1-1
CDR3nt: TGTGCCAGCAGTTCCCCCTGGGAAGGGAACACTGAAGCTTTCTTT
CDR3aa: CASSSPWEGNTEAFF

abundance: many
v_gene: TRBV5-1
d_gene: TRBD2
j_gene: TRBJ2-1
CDR3nt: TGCGCCAGCAGCGCGGGGACTAGCAGCCACAATGAGCAGTTCTTC
CDR3aa: CASSAGTSSHNEQFF

abundance: many
v_gene: TRBV2
d_gene: NA
j_gene: TRBJ2-5
CDR3nt: TGTGCCAGCAGCCGAGGGGAAGAGACCCAGTACTTC
CDR3aa: CASSRGEETQYF

abundance: NA
v_gene: TRBV12-3/TRBV12-4
d_gene: TRBD2
j_gene: TRBJ2-1
CDR3nt: TGTGCCAGCACTCCCCCGGGACTAGCGGGAGATAGTGAGCAGTTCTTC
CDR3aa: CASTPPGLAGDSEQFF

abundance: NA
v_gene: TRBV20-1
d_gene: TRBD2
j_gene: TRBJ2-7
CDR3nt: TGCAGTGCCACCTCCGGGACTAGCCCCTCCTACGAGCAGTACTTC
CDR3aa: CSATSGTSPSYEQYF

abundance: NA
v_gene: TRBV7-2
d_gene: NA
j_gene: TRBJ2-7
CDR3nt: TGTGCCAGCAGCTTCGGGGCTAAGCCCGGCGAGCAGTACTTC
CDR3aa: CASSFGAKPGEQYF

abundance: many
v_gene: TRBV7-9
d_gene: NA
j_gene: TRBJ2-7
CDR3nt: TGTGCCAGCAGCCCACGCTGGGACGGACTGGGTTACGAGCAGTACTTC
CDR3aa: CASSPRWDGLGYEQYF

abundance: NA
v_gene: TRBV20-1
d_gene: TRBD2
j_gene: TRBJ2-1
CDR3nt: TGCAGTGCTAGAGTAGCTAGCGGGAGCGGTAATGAGCAGTTCTTC
CDR3aa: CSARVASGSGNEQFF

abundance: NA
v_gene: TRBV10-3
d_gene: TRBD1
j_gene: TRBJ1-1
CDR3nt: TGTGCCATCAGCGCGCGGGACAGTGGGAAAGCTTTCTTT
CDR3aa: CAISARDSGKAFF

abundance: many
v_gene: TRBV5-1
d_gene: TRBD2
j_gene: TRBJ2-7
CDR3nt: TGCGCCAGTAGACCCGGGACTAGCAGCTACGAGCAGTACTTC
CDR3aa: CASRPGTSSYEQYF

abundance: many
v_gene: TRBV9
d_gene: NA
j_gene: TRBJ1-3
CDR3nt: TGTGCCAGCAGCGTAGGGGGCACATCTCGAAACACCATATATTTT
CDR3aa: CASSVGGTSRNTIYF

abundance: many
v_gene: TRBV28
d_gene: NA
j_gene: TRBJ2-7
CDR3nt: TGTGCCAGCAGGGGCCATCTAGGATCCGCCTACGAGCAGTACTTC
CDR3aa: CASRGHLGSAYEQYF

abundance: NA
v_gene: TRBV28
d_gene: TRBD2
j_gene: TRBJ2-5
CDR3nt: TGTGCCAGCAGTCTGAGCCTAGCGGGAGTAGAGGAGACCCAGTACTTC
CDR3aa: CASSLSLAGVEETQYF

abundance: many
v_gene: TRBV4-2
d_gene: TRBD1
j_gene: TRBJ2-7
CDR3nt: TGTGCCAGCAGCCAAGAAAGGACAGGGGTCTACGAGCAGTACTTC
CDR3aa: CASSQERTGVYEQYF

abundance: many
v_gene: TRBV11-2
d_gene: TRBD2
j_gene: TRBJ2-1
CDR3nt: TGTGCCAGCAGCCAACGGGGGGGGGGCTACAATGAGCAGTTCTTC
CDR3aa: CASSQRGGGYNEQFF